Presented here are 18 T cell receptor beta chains from one specimen sequenced in a study of blood T cell repertoires in COVID-19. The protocol was immunoSEQ multiplex PCR, while the TCRdb copy is restricted to in-frame clones and leaves out a portion. The sample includes 240,000 or so clones, around 85% of them seen just once. Material: peripheral blood. The receptors were gathered from a man aged 55-75 years with acute or convalescent COVID-19.

V is TRBV18 and J is TRBJ2-2; 8 nucleotides align to TRBD2. Trimming took 3 bases from V and 7 from J; bases not matched to a gene: 10. The CDR3 has 16 amino acids. Per the germline V gene, CDR1 is KGHSH and CDR2 is LQKENI. The DNA of the CDR3 is TGTGCCAGCTCACCCCCAGCGGGAGCTGGTAACGGGGAGCTGTTTTTT. This translates into CASSPPAGAGNGELFF.

CDR3 residues: CASSVARDEQFF. The CDR3 nucleotides are TGTGCCAGCAGCGTAGCGCGGGATGAGCAGTTCTTC. The chain uses TRBV9 and TRBJ2-1, with D tentatively TRBD2 (5 bases). Trimming pared 0 bases from V and 8 bases from J, leaving 6 bases between. Germline V gene sequence: CDR1 SGDLS, CDR2 YYNGEE. The CDR3 extends over 12 amino acids.

V gene TRBV7-3 combines with J gene TRBJ1-1, with 8 bases lining up with TRBD1. Germline CDR1 reads SGHTA; CDR2 reads FQGTGA. J lost 5 bases, V lost 5 bases, and 13 bases had no gene match. This CDR3 contains 16 residues. CDR3 loop: CASSPTGVSPQTEAFF. The CDR3 region has the DNA TGTGCCAGCAGCCCGACAGGGGTCTCCCCTCAGACTGAAGCTTTCTTT.

The gene calls are TRBV6-6 and TRBJ1-2, with D possibly being TRBD1 (5 bases). V was cut by 7 bases and J by 0 bases, with 15 bases left in between. The V gene's germline CDR1 is MNHNY and CDR2 SVGAGI (reference sequence). The CDR3 contains 15 residues. This chain's CDR3 is CASKTAGSTNYGYTF. CDR3 sequence (DNA): TGTGCCAGCAAGACCGCAGGGTCCACTAACTATGGCTACACCTTC.

V gene TRBV12-5 combines with J gene TRBJ2-2, with TRBD1 matching over 9 bases. This CDR3 comprises 15 residues. Germline V CDR1 and CDR2: LGHNT, FRNRAP. J gave up 5 bases and V 5 bases, and 6 bases lay outside the gene matches. CDR3 nucleotides: TGTGCTAGTGGTACGGAACAGGGGGCGACCGGGGAGCTGTTTTTT. As protein: CASGTEQGATGELFF.

The gene calls are TRBV5-4 and TRBJ1-3; TRBD1 might be the D (5 bases). Germline lookup yields CDR1 SGHNT and CDR2 YYREEE (reference sequence). The CDR3 consists of 14 residues. The V end was cut by 3 bases, the J end by 2 bases, with 9 bases between. The CDR3 DNA is TGTGCCAGCAGCTCAGGGAGGACTGGAAACACCATATATTTT. It yields the protein CASSSGRTGNTIYF.

The chain employs TRBV6-4 and TRBJ2-1; 12 bases match TRBD2. Germline V CDR1 and CDR2: MRHNA, SNTAGT. The V segment lost 6 bases and the J segment 8 bases; nucleotides outside the gene matches: 8. This CDR3 is 15 amino acids long. The CDR3 spells CASSQLAGGLYEQFF. The CDR3 DNA follows: TGTGCCAGCAGCCAACTAGCGGGAGGTTTGTATGAGCAGTTCTTC.

The chain carries TRBV30 and TRBJ1-4, with D perhaps matching TRBD1 (6 bases). The V end was cut by 4 bases, the J end by 8 bases, with 20 bases between. CDR1 is GTSNPN, CDR2 SVGIG, per germline (reference sequence). CDR3 length: 15 amino acids. Here the CDR3 DNA reads TGTGCCTGGAATAGGGGGAGAGGGGCAAAAGAAAAACTGTTTTTT. Amino acids: CAWNRGRGAKEKLFF.

This clone was counted once. The rearrangement links TRBV6-2 or TRBV6-3 to TRBJ1-5, with D possibly matching TRBD1 (5 bases). Germline assignment: CDR1 MNHEY and CDR2 SVGEGT. Deletions cut 2 bases from V and 7 bases from J, with 9 bases between. There are 13 residues in the CDR3. The CDR3 loop reads CASSYRDYQPQHF. CDR3 DNA: TGTGCCAGCAGTTACCGGGACTACCAGCCCCAGCATTTT.

The chain is built from TRBV28 and TRBJ1-5, with D uncertain. V lost 1 base to trimming and J lost 6 bases, with 16 bases between them. CDR1 MDHEN and CDR2 SYDVKM come from the germline V gene. The CDR3 length is 16 residues. The CDR3: CASSLSGRRAAQPQHF. CDR3 in DNA: TGTGCCAGCAGTTTATCGGGGAGAAGGGCTGCTCAGCCCCAGCATTTT. The full variable domain, completed using reference TRBV28 and TRBJ1-5, is DVKVTQSSRYLVKRTGEKVFLECVQDMDHENMFWYRQDPGLGLRLIYFSYDVKMKEKGDIPEGYSVSREKKERFSLILESASTNQTSMYLCASSLSGRRAAQPQHFGDGTRLSIL.

This clone appeared a few times. V and J are TRBV3-1 (or the pseudogene TRBV3-2) and TRBJ2-1, with TRBD2 as a possible D gene (6 bases). The CDR3 totals 11 residues. V lost 1 base, J lost 15 bases, and 10 bases lay in between. The germline V gene has CDR1 LGHDT and CDR2 YNNKEL (reference sequence). The CDR3 bases are TGTGCCAGCAGCCAAGCGGGAGTCCCGTTCTTC. Amino acids: CASSQAGVPFF.

The V and J genes are TRBV7-6 and TRBJ1-3; D is undetermined. The CDR3 spans 16 residues. Trimming shortened V by 1 base and J by 0 bases, and 10 bases separated the two germline ends. CDR1 SGHVS and CDR2 FNYEAQ come from the germline V gene. Written as DNA, the CDR3 is TGTGCCAGCAGCTTAGTAGAGGGAAGCTCTGGAAACACCATATATTTT. As protein: CASSLVEGSSGNTIYF.

The chain carries TRBV19 and TRBJ1-1; D gene ambiguous. Trimming stripped 8 bases from V and 3 bases from J, with 13 bases between. CDR3 length equals 13 residues. Germline V gene data show CDR1 as LNHDA and CDR2 as SQIVND (reference sequence). The CDR3 sequence: CASRFGRDTEAFF. CDR3 nucleotide sequence: TGTGCCAGTCGGTTCGGGAGGGACACTGAAGCTTTCTTT.

The gene calls are TRBV5-4 and TRBJ2-1, with no clear D. This CDR3 comprises 12 residues. CDR1 is SGHNT and CDR2 is YYREEE in the germline V gene (reference sequence). The V gene lost 2 bases and the J gene lost 7 bases, with 7 bases spanning the gap. CDR3 loop: CASSFGLNEQFF. The CDR3 DNA reads TGTGCCAGCAGCTTTGGGCTGAATGAGCAGTTCTTC.

The rearrangement joins TRBV24-1 to TRBJ2-3, with 8 bases that match TRBD2. The CDR3 runs 16 residues. Per germline, CDR1 KGHDR and CDR2 SFDVKD. J was trimmed by 3 bases and V by 2 bases; bases with no gene match: 6. The CDR3 protein is CATSDWAGGRTDTQYF. DNA of the CDR3: TGTGCCACCAGTGATTGGGCGGGGGGTAGGACAGATACGCAGTATTTT.

Details on this clone: Other DNA sequences within the sample encode an identical CDR3. The chain is built from TRBV12-3 or TRBV12-4 and TRBJ2-5; 9 nucleotides align to TRBD2. Losses at the gene ends were 3 bases for V and 5 bases for J; bases not matched to a gene: 1. The CDR3 runs 13 residues. CDR3 DNA sequence: TGTGCCAGCAGTTTGGCGGGAGGGGAGACCCAGTACTTC. It yields the protein CASSLAGGETQYF.

This chain links TRBV19 with TRBJ1-1, with D maybe TRBD1 (5 bases). Germline CDR1 reads LNHDA; CDR2 reads SQIVND (reference sequence). The germline V and J ends were trimmed by 1 base and 5 bases, with 11 bases remaining between them. The CDR3 runs to 14 residues. In DNA, the CDR3 is TGTGCCAGTAGTATAGTGTCCGGGGGGACTGAAGCTTTCTTT. Its protein is CASSIVSGGTEAFF.

This rearrangement joins TRBV11-2 to TRBJ1-3; D gene unclear. In germline, CDR1 is SGHAT, CDR2 FQNNGV. Trimming stripped 3 bases from V and 1 base from J, with 4 bases between. CDR3 length equals 13 residues. The CDR3 sequence is CASSFSSGNTIYF. CDR3 sequence (DNA): TGTGCCAGCAGCTTTTCGTCTGGAAACACCATATATTTT.